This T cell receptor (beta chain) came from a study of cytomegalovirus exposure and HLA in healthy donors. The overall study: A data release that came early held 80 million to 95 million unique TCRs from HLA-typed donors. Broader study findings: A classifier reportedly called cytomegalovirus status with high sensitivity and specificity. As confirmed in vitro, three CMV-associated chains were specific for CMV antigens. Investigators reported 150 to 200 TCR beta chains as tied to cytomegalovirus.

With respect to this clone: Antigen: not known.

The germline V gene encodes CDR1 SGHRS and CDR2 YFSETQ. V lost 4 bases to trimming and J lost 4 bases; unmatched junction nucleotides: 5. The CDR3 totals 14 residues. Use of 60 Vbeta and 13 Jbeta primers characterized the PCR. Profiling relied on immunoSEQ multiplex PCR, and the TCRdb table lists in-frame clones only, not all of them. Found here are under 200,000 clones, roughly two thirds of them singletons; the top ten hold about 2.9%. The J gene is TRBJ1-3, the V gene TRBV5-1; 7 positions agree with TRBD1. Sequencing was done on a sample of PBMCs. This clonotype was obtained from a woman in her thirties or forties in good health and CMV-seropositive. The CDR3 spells CASSPQGEGNTIYF. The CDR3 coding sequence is TGCGCCAGCAGCCCGCAGGGGGAAGGAAACACCATATATTTT.